This TCR beta chain was retrieved from a study of post-analysis software for immune sequencing data. Overall study context: Courses of disease covered relapsing-remitting, secondary progressive and progressive-relapsing multiple sclerosis. Study results and limitations: Analysis by F measure revealed that same-batch samples clustered strongly together. Patients carried 5 or 6 TRBV segments more frequently than controls did, and TRBV5-6, TRBV5-1 and TRBV20-1 were among them.

V was clipped by 6 bases and J by 2 bases; unmatched bases: 14. This CDR3 spans 18 amino acids. CDR1 is SQVTM and CDR2 is ANQGSEA in the germline V gene. On this clonotype itself: Its specificity is unknown.

TCR beta cDNA libraries included unique molecular identifiers. TCRdb reprocessed the PCR reads via MiXCR and lists one record per CDR3 protein. The sample shows about 820,000 distinct CDR3 sequences, under 70% of them seen only once. V gene TRBV29-1 combines with J gene TRBJ2-6; 9 bases agree with TRBD1. This sequence originates from a girl aged 10-17 years with multiple sclerosis. The material sequenced was blood. The CDR3 loop reads CSVSYSTGGFAGANVLTF. In DNA form, the CDR3 reads TGCAGCGTGTCCTACTCGACAGGGGGTTTCGCTGGGGCCAACGTCCTGACTTTC.